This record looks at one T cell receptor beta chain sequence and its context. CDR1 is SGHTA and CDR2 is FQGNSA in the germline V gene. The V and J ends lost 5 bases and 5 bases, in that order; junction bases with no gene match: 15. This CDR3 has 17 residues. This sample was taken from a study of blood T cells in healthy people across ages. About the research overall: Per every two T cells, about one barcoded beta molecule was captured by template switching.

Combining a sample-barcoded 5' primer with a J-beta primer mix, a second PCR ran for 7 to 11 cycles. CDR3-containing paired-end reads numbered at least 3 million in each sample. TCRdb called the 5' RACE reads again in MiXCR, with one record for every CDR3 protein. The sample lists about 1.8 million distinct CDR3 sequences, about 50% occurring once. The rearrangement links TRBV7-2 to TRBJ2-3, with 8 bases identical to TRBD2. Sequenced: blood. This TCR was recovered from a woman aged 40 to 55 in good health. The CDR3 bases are TGTGCCAGCAGCCCCCATGGGGCGGGGGGTTTAGAAGATACGCAGTATTTT. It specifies CASSPHGAGGLEDTQYF.